This T cell receptor beta chain was recorded in a study of shared clonotypes between healthy human individuals. Turning to the study itself: Those who served as donors were two women and a few men between the ages of 18 and 49.

CDR1 SGHRS and CDR2 YFSETQ come from the germline V gene. V lost 8 bases and J lost 0, with 20 bases in between. This CDR3 has 16 residues. Study-wide findings and caveats: The sole specimen, blood, was sampled, and tissue repertoires likely differ.

Subsets obtained from CD4+ cells comprised CD45RA+ naive and CD45RA-negative memory cells. Of note for this clone: Its cognate antigen is unknown. Distinct nucleotide sequences in the sample also encode this CDR3.

Assay used: immunoSEQ multiplex PCR; TCRdb lists only in-frame clones, some missing. The sample includes 2.5 million or so clones, around 94% of them seen just once. The sample comprised naive CD4+ T cells sorted from blood. Subset specified: CD45RA+ positively selected. The V and J genes are TRBV5-1 and TRBJ1-1; no firm D call. The TCR comes from a man between 18 and 35 years old in good health. CDR3 sequence: CASSPLAGELNTEAFF. The CDR3 DNA follows: TGCGCCAGTAGCCCCCTGGCTGGGGAACTGAACACTGAAGCTTTCTTT.